Listed below are T cell receptor beta chains from one sample, sequenced in a study of cytotoxic CD8 clonotypes in ibrutinib-treated CLL. TCRdb keeps only in-frame clones here, not all; method: immunoSEQ multiplex PCR. In the table there are 150,000 to 200,000 clones, more than 70% of which are singletons. This specimen consisted of PBMCs, obtained at disease progression, from a patient treated with ibrutinib. The receptors here all came from a human donor with chronic lymphocytic leukemia. CDR3s leave out the opening cysteine and the closing phenylalanine or tryptophan. The order of the fields is J gene, V gene, CDR3 protein.

j_call: TRBJ2-5; v_call: TRBV7-7; cdr3_aa: ASKLETQY
j_call: TRBJ1-4; v_call: TRBV5-1; cdr3_aa: ASSVRTGGESNEKLF
j_call: TRBJ1-5; v_call: TRBV5-1; cdr3_aa: ASSFGGLGQGGISAQH
j_call: TRBJ1-2; v_call: TRBV19; cdr3_aa: ASYFGTGSGYT
j_call: TRBJ2-1; v_call: TRBV11-1; cdr3_aa: ASSPAHEQF
j_call: TRBJ2-3; v_call: TRBV5-1; cdr3_aa: ASSLEGFGEDTQY
j_call: TRBJ1-1; v_call: TRBV12-5; cdr3_aa: ASGFTQDTEAF
j_call: TRBJ1-1; v_call: TRBV21-1; cdr3_aa: ASRGDWDSGTEAF
j_call: TRBJ1-2; v_call: TRBV5-1; cdr3_aa: ASSLQRGGRYT
j_call: TRBJ1-2; v_call: TRBV29-1; cdr3_aa: SVGAGGSEYGYT
j_call: TRBJ1-3; v_call: TRBV27; cdr3_aa: ASSLSSTSPGNTIY
j_call: TRBJ1-2; v_call: TRBV10-3; cdr3_aa: AISEPKGLEGTNYGYT
j_call: TRBJ2-1; v_call: TRBV9; cdr3_aa: ASSVEVGSGIPREQF
j_call: TRBJ1-4; v_call: TRBV2; cdr3_aa: ASSVEAIREKLF